The rows below give T cell receptor beta chains drawn from one sample of a study of blood T cell repertoires in COVID-19. Using immunoSEQ multiplex PCR, the repertoire was profiled, and TCRdb retains in-frame clones only, with some absent. The table lists about 150,000 clones, approximately 88% of them singletons. Sample: peripheral blood. The origin of the receptors is a man aged 65-85 years with acute or convalescent COVID-19. Both conserved end residues are part of each CDR3. The D gene is left open where the match is weak. Size tells how often a clone was seen (once, few, many) or the class of an expanded clone, and some rows leave it out.

J gene: TRBJ2-7
D gene: -
clone size: -
V gene: TRBV10-3
CDR3 protein: CAISRDSRYEQYF
CDR3 DNA: TGTGCCATCAGCCGGGACTCACGTTACGAGCAGTACTTC

J gene: TRBJ2-5
D gene: TRBD2
clone size: -
V gene: TRBV5-4
CDR3 protein: CASSSAGGSQETQYF
CDR3 DNA: TGTGCCAGCAGTTCCGCGGGGGGCTCACAAGAGACCCAGTACTTC

J gene: TRBJ2-6
D gene: -
clone size: once
V gene: TRBV5-1
CDR3 protein: CASSFGGANVLTF
CDR3 DNA: TGCGCCAGCAGCTTTGGCGGGGCCAACGTCCTGACTTTC

J gene: TRBJ1-2
D gene: TRBD1
clone size: few
V gene: TRBV9
CDR3 protein: CASSPRPDRGLAYGYTF
CDR3 DNA: TGTGCCAGCAGCCCCCGGCCCGACAGGGGGCTTGCCTATGGCTACACCTTC

J gene: TRBJ2-7
D gene: TRBD2
clone size: -
V gene: TRBV5-1
CDR3 protein: CASSLAASGRPTTFYEQYF
CDR3 DNA: TGCGCCAGCAGCTTGGCGGCTAGCGGGAGGCCAACTACTTTCTACGAGCAGTACTTC

J gene: TRBJ2-7
D gene: TRBD2
clone size: -
V gene: TRBV27
CDR3 protein: CASSYSLAGGTYEQYF
CDR3 DNA: TGTGCCAGCAGTTACTCCCTAGCGGGAGGGACCTACGAGCAGTACTTC

J gene: TRBJ2-1
D gene: -
clone size: few
V gene: TRBV7-3
CDR3 protein: CASSPHQRPAGRRISNEQFF
CDR3 DNA: TGTGCCAGCAGCCCCCATCAACGCCCGGCGGGCCGGAGAATAAGCAATGAGCAGTTCTTC

J gene: TRBJ1-6
D gene: -
clone size: -
V gene: TRBV15
CDR3 protein: CATSLARGQSIPDSPLHF
CDR3 DNA: TGTGCCACCAGCTTAGCAAGAGGACAGTCTATCCCAGATTCACCCCTCCACTTT

J gene: TRBJ2-5
D gene: TRBD1
clone size: -
V gene: TRBV2
CDR3 protein: CASSHRGPQETQYF
CDR3 DNA: TGTGCCAGCAGTCACAGGGGGCCCCAAGAGACCCAGTACTTC

J gene: TRBJ1-2
D gene: -
clone size: -
V gene: TRBV3-1/TRBV3-2
CDR3 protein: CASSQEGRTNYGYTF
CDR3 DNA: TGTGCCAGCAGCCAAGAGGGCAGAACTAACTATGGCTACACCTTC

J gene: TRBJ1-3
D gene: -
clone size: -
V gene: TRBV19
CDR3 protein: CASSIFLAGASGNTIYF
CDR3 DNA: TGTGCCAGTAGTATTTTTCTGGCAGGCGCCTCTGGAAACACCATATATTTT

J gene: TRBJ2-1
D gene: -
clone size: once
V gene: TRBV18
CDR3 protein: CASSPGLSSYNEQFF
CDR3 DNA: TGTGCCAGCTCCCCCGGACTAAGCTCCTACAATGAGCAGTTCTTC

J gene: TRBJ1-6
D gene: TRBD1
clone size: -
V gene: TRBV28
CDR3 protein: CASSWDRGNSPLHF
CDR3 DNA: TGTGCCAGCAGCTGGGACAGGGGTAATTCACCCCTCCACTTT

J gene: TRBJ1-4
D gene: TRBD1
clone size: -
V gene: TRBV6-5
CDR3 protein: CASRTTTGKLFF
CDR3 DNA: TGTGCCAGCAGGACCACGACAGGGAAACTGTTTTTT

J gene: TRBJ2-2
D gene: TRBD1
clone size: -
V gene: TRBV9
CDR3 protein: CASSPRDSYNTGELFF
CDR3 DNA: TGTGCCAGCAGCCCACGGGACAGTTATAACACCGGGGAGCTGTTTTTT

J gene: TRBJ2-3
D gene: TRBD2
clone size: -
V gene: TRBV11-3
CDR3 protein: CASSRTSGRDTDTQYF
CDR3 DNA: TGTGCCAGCAGCCGCACTAGCGGGAGGGACACAGATACGCAGTATTTT

J gene: TRBJ2-7
D gene: -
clone size: -
V gene: TRBV25-1
CDR3 protein: CASRGAGVGYEQYF
CDR3 DNA: TGTGCCAGCAGGGGGGCGGGGGTAGGCTACGAGCAGTACTTC

J gene: TRBJ2-5
D gene: TRBD2
clone size: -
V gene: TRBV2
CDR3 protein: CASVAGGFGETQYF
CDR3 DNA: TGTGCCAGCGTAGCGGGGGGGTTCGGAGAGACCCAGTACTTC

J gene: TRBJ1-1
D gene: -
clone size: -
V gene: TRBV30
CDR3 protein: CAWIPGGALWAFF
CDR3 DNA: TGTGCCTGGATTCCCGGAGGGGCCTTGTGGGCTTTCTTT

J gene: TRBJ2-1
D gene: TRBD2
clone size: -
V gene: TRBV20-1
CDR3 protein: CSASGASGGGDEQFF
CDR3 DNA: TGCAGTGCTAGTGGCGCTAGCGGGGGAGGTGATGAGCAGTTCTTC

J gene: TRBJ2-7
D gene: -
clone size: -
V gene: TRBV28
CDR3 protein: CASSPPKERLSYEQYF
CDR3 DNA: TGTGCCAGCAGTCCCCCTAAGGAGAGACTCTCCTACGAGCAGTACTTC

J gene: TRBJ1-6
D gene: TRBD1
clone size: once
V gene: TRBV19
CDR3 protein: CASSFEGARSYNSPLHF
CDR3 DNA: TGTGCCAGTAGTTTTGAGGGGGCGCGGTCCTATAATTCACCCCTCCACTTT

J gene: TRBJ1-2
D gene: -
clone size: -
V gene: TRBV11-2
CDR3 protein: CASSLVQGGDYGYTF
CDR3 DNA: TGTGCCAGCAGCTTAGTACAGGGTGGGGACTATGGCTACACCTTC

J gene: TRBJ2-3
D gene: TRBD2
clone size: once
V gene: TRBV2
CDR3 protein: CASDQPGLAGSTDTQYF
CDR3 DNA: TGTGCCAGCGATCAACCGGGACTAGCGGGAAGCACAGATACGCAGTATTTT

J gene: TRBJ1-4
D gene: -
clone size: -
V gene: TRBV28
CDR3 protein: CASSSPGRADEKLFF
CDR3 DNA: TGTGCCAGCAGTTCCCCGGGGAGGGCGGATGAAAAACTGTTTTTT

J gene: TRBJ1-2
D gene: -
clone size: -
V gene: TRBV28
CDR3 protein: CASSPPGQRRGYTF
CDR3 DNA: TGTGCCAGCAGTCCACCCGGACAGCGGAGGGGCTACACCTTC

J gene: TRBJ2-3
D gene: TRBD2
clone size: -
V gene: TRBV7-3
CDR3 protein: CASSLVGREDGTDTQYF
CDR3 DNA: TGTGCCAGCAGCCTAGTGGGTCGGGAGGACGGCACAGATACGCAGTATTTT

J gene: TRBJ2-2
D gene: -
clone size: -
V gene: TRBV3-1/TRBV3-2
CDR3 protein: CASSSAGELFF
CDR3 DNA: TGTGCCAGCAGTAGCGCCGGGGAGCTGTTTTTT

J gene: TRBJ1-4
D gene: TRBD1
clone size: -
V gene: TRBV18
CDR3 protein: CASSPDRGFGKLFF
CDR3 DNA: TGTGCCAGCTCACCCGACAGGGGATTCGGAAAACTGTTTTTT

J gene: TRBJ1-1
D gene: -
clone size: -
V gene: TRBV19
CDR3 protein: CASSSPENTEAFF
CDR3 DNA: TGTGCCAGTAGTAGTCCAGAGAACACTGAAGCTTTCTTT

J gene: TRBJ1-2
D gene: -
clone size: -
V gene: TRBV28
CDR3 protein: CASSPPNPPGYGYTF
CDR3 DNA: TGTGCCAGCAGTCCCCCTAACCCGCCAGGCTATGGCTACACCTTC

J gene: TRBJ1-5
D gene: -
clone size: many
V gene: TRBV4-1
CDR3 protein: CASSQWGGQPQHF
CDR3 DNA: TGCGCCAGCAGCCAATGGGGGGGTCAGCCCCAGCATTTT

J gene: TRBJ1-5
D gene: -
clone size: few
V gene: TRBV6-2/TRBV6-3
CDR3 protein: CASSYSEGYQPQHF
CDR3 DNA: TGTGCCAGCAGTTACTCGGAGGGTTATCAGCCCCAGCATTTT

J gene: TRBJ1-2
D gene: TRBD1
clone size: -
V gene: TRBV18
CDR3 protein: CASSLPDTGGGYTF
CDR3 DNA: TGTGCCAGCTCACTCCCCGATACAGGGGGCGGCTACACCTTC

J gene: TRBJ1-1
D gene: TRBD1
clone size: -
V gene: TRBV6-5
CDR3 protein: CASSSWGTVRAEAFF
CDR3 DNA: TGTGCCAGCAGTTCTTGGGGGACAGTGAGGGCTGAAGCTTTCTTT

J gene: TRBJ2-7
D gene: TRBD2
clone size: -
V gene: TRBV19
CDR3 protein: CASTPGTSRAGEQYF
CDR3 DNA: TGTGCCAGTACTCCCGGGACTAGCAGGGCGGGTGAGCAGTACTTC

J gene: TRBJ1-6
D gene: -
clone size: -
V gene: TRBV6-5
CDR3 protein: CASSLAVAYNSPLHF
CDR3 DNA: TGTGCCAGCAGTTTGGCGGTGGCCTATAATTCACCCCTCCACTTT

J gene: TRBJ2-3
D gene: TRBD1
clone size: few
V gene: TRBV4-1
CDR3 protein: CASSQTTGTGRTDTQYF
CDR3 DNA: TGCGCCAGCAGCCAGACTACCGGGACAGGGCGCACAGATACGCAGTATTTT

J gene: TRBJ1-1
D gene: -
clone size: -
V gene: TRBV18
CDR3 protein: CASSSTVENTEAFF
CDR3 DNA: TGTGCCAGCTCCTCCACAGTAGAGAACACTGAAGCTTTCTTT

J gene: TRBJ1-6
D gene: -
clone size: -
V gene: TRBV5-1
CDR3 protein: CASSSPQGGSYNSPLHF
CDR3 DNA: TGCGCCAGCAGCTCGCCGCAGGGTGGCTCCTATAATTCACCCCTCCACTTT

J gene: TRBJ1-6
D gene: -
clone size: -
V gene: TRBV9
CDR3 protein: CASSALPYNSPLHF
CDR3 DNA: TGTGCCAGCAGCGCCCTCCCCTATAATTCACCCCTCCACTTT

J gene: TRBJ1-6
D gene: TRBD1
clone size: -
V gene: TRBV4-1
CDR3 protein: CASGTHWTGGSYNSPLHF
CDR3 DNA: TGCGCCAGCGGAACACACTGGACAGGGGGCTCCTATAATTCACCCCTCCACTTT